The T cell receptor beta chain under discussion was sequenced for a study of chemoradiotherapy in HPV16-positive cancers. Whole-study context: Candidate HPV-specific T-cell clones and common TCR motifs came from functional assays in a couple of HPV16-positive patients. Study observations and caveats: For HPV16-positive patients, expanding HPV-responsive T cells associated with longer recurrence-free survival. Only a couple of HPV16-positive patients supplied the functional HPV-specificity definition. During treatment, candidate HPV-specific clones and E7-related motifs expanded in tumor.

Produced via immunoSEQ multiplex PCR; TCRdb's table is partial and in-frame only. The sample lists 25,000 to 30,000 clones, over 80% occurring once. Remarks on this clone: Its antigen remains unknown.

With 6 bases clipped from V and 7 bases from J, the junction kept 8 bases outside the gene matches. The CDR3 covers 15 residues. The V gene's germline CDR1 is MDHEN and CDR2 SYDVKM. The chain joins TRBV28 to TRBJ2-1; the match to TRBD2 covers 11 bases. This TCR was sampled from a human donor with HPV-associated anogenital cancer. The sequencing used blood, collected from a patient who underwent chemoradiotherapy. This chain's CDR3 is CASSLGSGRVNEQFF. The CDR3 region has the DNA TGTGCCAGCAGCCTAGGTAGCGGGAGGGTAAATGAGCAGTTCTTC.